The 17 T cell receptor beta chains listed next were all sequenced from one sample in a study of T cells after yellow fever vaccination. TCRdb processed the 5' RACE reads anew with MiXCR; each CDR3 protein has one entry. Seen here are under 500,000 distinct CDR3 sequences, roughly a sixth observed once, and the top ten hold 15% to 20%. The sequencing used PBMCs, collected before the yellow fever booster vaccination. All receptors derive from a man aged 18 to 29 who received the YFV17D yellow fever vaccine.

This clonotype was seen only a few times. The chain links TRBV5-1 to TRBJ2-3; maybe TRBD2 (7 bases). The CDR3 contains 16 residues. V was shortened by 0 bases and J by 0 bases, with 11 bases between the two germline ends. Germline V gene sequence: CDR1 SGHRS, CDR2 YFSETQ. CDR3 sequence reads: CASSLAGGRSTDTQYF. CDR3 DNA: TGCGCCAGCAGCTTGGCGGGGGGCCGTAGCACAGATACGCAGTATTTT.

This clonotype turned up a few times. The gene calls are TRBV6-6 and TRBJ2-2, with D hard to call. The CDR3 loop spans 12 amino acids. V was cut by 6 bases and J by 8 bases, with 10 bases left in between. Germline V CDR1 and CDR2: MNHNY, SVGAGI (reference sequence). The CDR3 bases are TGTGCCAGCAGATTAGAGTGGGGGGAGCTGTTTTTT. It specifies CASRLEWGELFF.

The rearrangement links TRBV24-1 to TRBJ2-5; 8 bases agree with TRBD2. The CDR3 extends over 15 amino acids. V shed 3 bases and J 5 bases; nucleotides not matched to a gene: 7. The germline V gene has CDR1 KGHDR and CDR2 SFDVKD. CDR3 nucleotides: TGTGCCACCAGTGATCCGGGGGGGGACGGGGAGACCCAGTACTTC. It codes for CATSDPGGDGETQYF.

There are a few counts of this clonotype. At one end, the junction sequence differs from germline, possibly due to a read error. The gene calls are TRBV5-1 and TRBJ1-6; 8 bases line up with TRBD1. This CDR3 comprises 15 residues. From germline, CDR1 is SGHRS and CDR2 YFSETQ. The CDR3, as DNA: TGCGCCTGCAGTTCCCCCAGGGGGCGCGGCTCACCCCTCCACTTT. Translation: CACSSPRGRGSPLHF. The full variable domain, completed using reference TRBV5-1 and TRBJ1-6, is KAGVTQTPRYLIKTRGQQVTLSCSPISGHRSVSWYQQTPGQGLQFLFEYFSETQRNKGNFPGRFSGRQFSNSRSEMNVSTLELGDSALYLCACSSPRGRGSPLHFGNGTRLTVT.

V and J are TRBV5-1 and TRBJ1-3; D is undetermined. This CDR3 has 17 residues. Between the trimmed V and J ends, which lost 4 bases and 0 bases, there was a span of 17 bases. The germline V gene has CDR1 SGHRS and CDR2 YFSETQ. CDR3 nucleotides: TGCGCCAGCAGCCTTATACCAGGTTCCTCCTCTGGAAACACCATATATTTT. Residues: CASSLIPGSSSGNTIYF.

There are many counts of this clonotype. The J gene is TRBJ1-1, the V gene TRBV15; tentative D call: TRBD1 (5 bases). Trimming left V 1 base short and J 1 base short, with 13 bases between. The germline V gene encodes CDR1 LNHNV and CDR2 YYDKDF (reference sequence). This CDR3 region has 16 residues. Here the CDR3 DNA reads TGTGCCACCAGCAGAGGGGACCTAGCGGAGAACACTGAAGCTTTCTTT. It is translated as CATSRGDLAENTEAFF.

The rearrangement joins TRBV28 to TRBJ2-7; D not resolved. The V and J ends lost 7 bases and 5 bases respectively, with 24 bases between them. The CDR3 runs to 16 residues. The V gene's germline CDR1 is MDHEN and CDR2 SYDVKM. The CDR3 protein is CASNRPLAIGPHEQYV. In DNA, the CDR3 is TGTGCCAGCAACCGTCCCCTTGCGATAGGCCCCCACGAGCAGTACGTC.

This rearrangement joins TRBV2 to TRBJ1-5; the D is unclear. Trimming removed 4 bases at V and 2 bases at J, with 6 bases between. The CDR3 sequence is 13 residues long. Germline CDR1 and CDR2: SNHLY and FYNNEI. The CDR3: CASSGERNQPQHF. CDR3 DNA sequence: TGTGCCAGCAGTGGAGAGCGCAATCAGCCCCAGCATTTT.

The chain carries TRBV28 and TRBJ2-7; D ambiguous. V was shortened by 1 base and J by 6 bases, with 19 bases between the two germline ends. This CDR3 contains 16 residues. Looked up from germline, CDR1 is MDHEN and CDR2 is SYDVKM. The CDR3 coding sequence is TGTGCCAGCAGTTTATCCCGCCCCGCCACGAGGCTCGAGCAGTACGTC. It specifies CASSLSRPATRLEQYV.

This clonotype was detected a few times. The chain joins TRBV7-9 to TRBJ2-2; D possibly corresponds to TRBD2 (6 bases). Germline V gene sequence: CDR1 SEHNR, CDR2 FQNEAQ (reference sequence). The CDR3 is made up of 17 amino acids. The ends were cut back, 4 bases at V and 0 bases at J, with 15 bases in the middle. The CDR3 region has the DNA TGTGCCAGCAGCTCGTATTCGGGACTTCCGAACACCGGGGAGCTGTTTTTT. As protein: CASSSYSGLPNTGELFF.

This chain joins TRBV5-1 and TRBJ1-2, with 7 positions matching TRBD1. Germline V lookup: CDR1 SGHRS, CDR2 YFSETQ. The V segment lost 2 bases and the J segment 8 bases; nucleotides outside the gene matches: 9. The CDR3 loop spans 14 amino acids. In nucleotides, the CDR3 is TGCGCCAGCAGCTTACCGGCAGGGGGACGAGGCTACACCTTC. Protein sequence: CASSLPAGGRGYTF.

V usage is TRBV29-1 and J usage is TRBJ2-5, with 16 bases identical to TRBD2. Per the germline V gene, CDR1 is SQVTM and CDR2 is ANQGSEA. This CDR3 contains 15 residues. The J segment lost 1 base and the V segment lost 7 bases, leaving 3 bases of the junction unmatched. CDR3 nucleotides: TGCAGCGCCGGGACTAGCGGGGGGGCCCAAGAGACCCAGTACTTC. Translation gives CSAGTSGGAQETQYF.

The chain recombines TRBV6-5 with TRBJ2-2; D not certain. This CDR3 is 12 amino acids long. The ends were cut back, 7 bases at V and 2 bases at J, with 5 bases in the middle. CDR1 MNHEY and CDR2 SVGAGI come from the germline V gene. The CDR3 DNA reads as TGTGCCAGCACCAGTAACACCGGGGAGCTGTTTTTT. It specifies CASTSNTGELFF.

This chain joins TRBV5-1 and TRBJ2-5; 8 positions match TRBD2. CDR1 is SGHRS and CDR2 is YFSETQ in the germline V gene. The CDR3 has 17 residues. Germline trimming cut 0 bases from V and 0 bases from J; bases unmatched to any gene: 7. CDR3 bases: TGCGCCAGCAGCTTGGGGAGTAGCGGGGCGTACCAAGAGACCCAGTACTTC. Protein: CASSLGSSGAYQETQYF.

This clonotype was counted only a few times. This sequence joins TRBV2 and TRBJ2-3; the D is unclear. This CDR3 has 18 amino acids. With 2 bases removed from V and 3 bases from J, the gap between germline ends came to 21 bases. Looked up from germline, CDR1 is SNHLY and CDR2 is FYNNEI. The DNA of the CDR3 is TGTGCCAGCAGTGAACTTCCGCGAGTAGGCGCTCCAACAGATACGCAGTATTTT. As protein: CASSELPRVGAPTDTQYF.

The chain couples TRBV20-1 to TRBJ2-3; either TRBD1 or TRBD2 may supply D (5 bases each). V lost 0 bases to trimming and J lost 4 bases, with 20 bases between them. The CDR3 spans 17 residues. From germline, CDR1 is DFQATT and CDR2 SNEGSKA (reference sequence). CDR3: CSARDLIGAPGADTQYF. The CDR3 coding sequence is TGCAGTGCTAGAGATTTAATCGGGGCACCAGGCGCAGATACGCAGTATTTT.

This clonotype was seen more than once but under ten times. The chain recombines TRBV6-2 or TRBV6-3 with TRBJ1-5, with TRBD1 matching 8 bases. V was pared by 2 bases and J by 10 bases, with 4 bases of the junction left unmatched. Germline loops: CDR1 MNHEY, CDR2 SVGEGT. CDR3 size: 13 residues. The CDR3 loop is CASSYNRGDPQHF. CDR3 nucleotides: TGTGCCAGCAGTTACAACAGGGGGGACCCCCAGCATTTT.